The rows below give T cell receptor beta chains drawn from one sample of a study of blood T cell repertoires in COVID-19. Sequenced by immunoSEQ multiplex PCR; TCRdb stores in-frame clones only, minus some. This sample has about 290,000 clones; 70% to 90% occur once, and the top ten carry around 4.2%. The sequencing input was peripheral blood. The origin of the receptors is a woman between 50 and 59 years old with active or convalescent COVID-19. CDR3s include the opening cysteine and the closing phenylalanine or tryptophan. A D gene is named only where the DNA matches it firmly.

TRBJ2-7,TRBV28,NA,CASSLRSLGYYEQYF
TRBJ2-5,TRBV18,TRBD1,CASSWGQQETQYF
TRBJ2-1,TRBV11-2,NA,CASSLAPGANEQFF
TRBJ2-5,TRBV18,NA,CASSRGGQETQYF
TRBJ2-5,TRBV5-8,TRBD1,CASSLGTGAERETQYF
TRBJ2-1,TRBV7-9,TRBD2,CASSFRLAGVGYNEQFF
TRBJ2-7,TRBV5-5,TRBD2,CASSEVGGTFYEQYF
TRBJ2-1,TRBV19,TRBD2,CASSFSSGRAGEQFF
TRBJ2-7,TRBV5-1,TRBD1,CASSRTGGSYEQYF
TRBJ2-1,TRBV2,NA,CASRMGASYNEQFF
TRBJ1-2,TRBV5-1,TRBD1,CASSRGDRANYGYTF
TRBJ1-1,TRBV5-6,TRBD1,CASSGLETGENTEAFF
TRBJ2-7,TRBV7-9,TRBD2,CASSLTAGGVEQYF
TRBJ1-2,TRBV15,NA,CATSRDLTRGYGYTF
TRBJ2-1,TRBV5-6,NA,CASSSGLTLIWYNEQFF
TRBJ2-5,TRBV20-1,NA,CSARFAETQYF
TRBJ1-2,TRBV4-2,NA,CASSQEAHGAYGYTF
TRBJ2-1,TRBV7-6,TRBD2,CASSKEGTSSYNEQFF
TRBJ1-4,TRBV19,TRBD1,CASSQGQGNEKLFF
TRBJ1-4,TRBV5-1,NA,CASSLAGRTLGDEKLFF
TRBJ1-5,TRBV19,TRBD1,CASGRPNRGQFGQPQHF
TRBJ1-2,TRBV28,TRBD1,CASSLEGSTGAGYGYTF
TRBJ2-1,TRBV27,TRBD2,CASSGTSGTSNEQFF
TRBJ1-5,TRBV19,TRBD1,CASTNGDRANQPQHF
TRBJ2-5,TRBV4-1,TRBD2,CASSHDPKGASGRKETQYF
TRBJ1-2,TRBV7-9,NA,CASGTQLNYGYTF
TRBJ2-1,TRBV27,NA,CASSLLAHEQFF
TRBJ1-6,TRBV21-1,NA,CASVGGDNSPLHF
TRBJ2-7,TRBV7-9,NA,CASSLGGGIYSYEQYF
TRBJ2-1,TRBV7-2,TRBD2,CASSLARGLAGELLYNEQFF
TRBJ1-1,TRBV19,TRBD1,CASSWVGQRNTEAFF
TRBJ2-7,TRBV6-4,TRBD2,CASSDPGLAGAMSYEQYF
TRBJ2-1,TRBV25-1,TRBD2,CATRGEGRAFNEQFF
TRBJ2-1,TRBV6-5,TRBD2,CASKLDRGRVGEQFF
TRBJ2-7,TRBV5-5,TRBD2,CASSETGLYKQYF
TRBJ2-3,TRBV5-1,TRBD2,CASSFGGGPGTDTQYF
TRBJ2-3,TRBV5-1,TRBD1,CASSRTPRTGETQYF
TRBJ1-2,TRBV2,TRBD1,CASSEGQVHGYTF
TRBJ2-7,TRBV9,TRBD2,CASSAGTSRDYEQYF
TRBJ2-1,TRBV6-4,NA,CASSDPRGGSSCWCYNEQFF
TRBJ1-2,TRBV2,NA,CAGRDTLFGGYTF
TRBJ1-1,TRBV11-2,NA,CASSLGGRNTEAFF
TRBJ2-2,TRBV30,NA,CAWSFRNTGELFF
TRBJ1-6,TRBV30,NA,CAWSGRRRGSPLHF
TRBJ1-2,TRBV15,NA,CATSRAAGNYGYTF
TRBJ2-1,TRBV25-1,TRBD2,CASSLAGDYNEQFF
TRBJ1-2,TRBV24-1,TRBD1,CATSEGQGNYGYTF
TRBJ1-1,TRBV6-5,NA,CASSSGGFRGTEAFF
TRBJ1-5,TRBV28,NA,CASSLTGTGTFSNQPQHF
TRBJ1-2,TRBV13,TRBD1,CASSGRDRVGGYTF
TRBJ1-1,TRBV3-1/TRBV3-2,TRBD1,CASSTGQGYTEAFF
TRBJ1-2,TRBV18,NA,CASSPMVAENYGYTF
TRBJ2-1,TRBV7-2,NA,CASSLVGIATGDEQFF
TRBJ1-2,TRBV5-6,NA,CASSLVGYGYTF
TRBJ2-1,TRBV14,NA,CASSLSVWWGEQFF
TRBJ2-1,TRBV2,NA,CASRTQGGNEQFF
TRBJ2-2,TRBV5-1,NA,CASSQLRETNTGELFF